This paragraph covers one TCR beta chain sequence. Its antigen is not identified. The data derive from a study of vaccination and CD4 T cells after COVID-19. Study background: Overlapping SARS-CoV-2, HCoV-NL63, HCoV-OC43 and HCoV-229E spike peptides stimulated the cells.

Whole-study findings and limits: Among those convalescent, a median roughly 90% of reactive clones emerged solely post-vaccination.

The assay that was used to sequence DNA from cultured CD4+ T cells was the Oncomine TCR Beta short-read assay. TCRdb reanalysed the PCR reads using MiXCR and keeps one entry per CDR3 protein. Of more than 9,000 distinct CDR3 sequences in the sample, 45% to 55% were seen once. Treatment noted: approximately nine-day PBMC culture with coronavirus spike peptide pools or control peptides (ViraFEST assay). With peptide pools, ViraFEST first expanded antigen-specific T cells and afterwards sequenced their TCRs. This receptor was identified in a human donor who had recovered from COVID-19. The sequenced sample consisted of CD4+ T cells from blood, cultured in vitro.

CDR3 in amino acids: CASSLDPGAVGYTF. Here the CDR3 DNA reads TGTGCCAGCAGCTTAGATCCGGGGGCGGTGGGCTACACCTTC. V gene TRBV7-2 combines with J gene TRBJ1-2; possible D gene TRBD1, 6 bases. The germline gives CDR1 SGHTA, CDR2 FQGNSA. V lost 1 base to trimming and J lost 8 bases, with 14 bases between them. The CDR3 loop spans 14 amino acids.